These 29 T cell receptor beta chains originate from one sample sequenced in a study of beta chain features in type 1 diabetes. The entirety of the isolated RNA underwent reverse transcription, so expressed TCRB transcripts were sequenced. The method was immunoSEQ multiplex PCR; TCRdb's version includes in-frame clones alone and lacks a portion of them. The table shows 450,000 to 550,000 clones, with about 29% occurring only once. The sample consisted of naive CD4+ T cells from blood. Receptors originate from a young man in good health.

The rearrangement uses TRBV5-1 and TRBJ2-7; the D is unclear. The CDR3 has 13 amino acids. Trimming took off 1 base at V and 3 bases at J, with 8 bases between the two ends. From germline, CDR1 is SGHRS and CDR2 YFSETQ. The CDR3 sequence: CASSLSGNYEQYF. In DNA, the CDR3 is TGCGCCAGCAGCTTGTCAGGAAACTACGAGCAGTACTTC.

This clone was picked up a small number of times. The chain uses TRBV7-9 and TRBJ2-3, with D possibly matching TRBD2 (5 bases). Looked up from germline, CDR1 is SEHNR and CDR2 is FQNEAQ (reference sequence). The CDR3 consists of 16 residues. V was trimmed by 3 bases and J by 1 base, leaving 14 bases between them. CDR3 nucleotides: TGTGCCAGCAGCTTGTTGCCGGGGTTCCGCACAGATACGCAGTATTTT. Translation: CASSLLPGFRTDTQYF. The entire variable domain, with the rest obtained from reference TRBV7-9 and TRBJ2-3, is as follows: DTGVSQNPRHKITKRGQNVTFRCDPISEHNRLYWYRQTLGQGPEFLTYFQNEAQLEKSRLLSDRFSAERPKGSFSTLEIQRTEQGDSAMYLCASSLLPGFRTDTQYFGPGTRLTVL.

In this sample, this clone turned up a few times. The CDR3 reads CASSFTGFDTEAFF. The CDR3, as DNA: TGTGCCAGCAGCTTTACAGGGTTTGACACTGAAGCTTTCTTT. The chain employs TRBV9 and TRBJ1-1; D possibly corresponds to TRBD1 (6 bases). The CDR3 has 14 amino acids. V was clipped by 4 bases and J by 3 bases, with 13 bases between them. CDR1 and CDR2 from the germline V gene are SGDLS and YYNGEE.

The chain has TRBV29-1 and TRBJ1-2; D unresolved. Germline CDR1 is SQVTM and CDR2 is ANQGSEA. Trimming removed 4 bases from V and 4 bases from J, with 19 bases in between. This CDR3 is 15 amino acids long. The CDR3: CSVALGPLLGYGYTF. CDR3 nucleotides: TGCAGCGTTGCCCTTGGGCCACTACTGGGCTATGGCTACACCTTC. Full variable domain (rest looked up from reference TRBV29-1 and TRBJ1-2): SAVISQKPSRDICQRGTSLTIQCQVDSQVTMMFWYRQQPGQSLTLIATANQGSEATYESGFVIDKFPISRPNLTFSTLTVSNMSPEDSSIYLCSVALGPLLGYGYTFGSGTRLTVV.

This rearrangement joins TRBV29-1 to TRBJ2-7; 10 positions agree with TRBD2. Germline V CDR1 and CDR2: SQVTM, ANQGSEA. Trimming at V came to 5 bases and at J to 7 bases, leaving 5 bases not matched to a gene. The CDR3 has 12 residues. For the CDR3, the DNA is TGCAGCGTTACGCTAGCGGGAGTTGAGCAGTACTTC. It codes for CSVTLAGVEQYF.

The V and J genes are TRBV28 and TRBJ2-3; weak D call: TRBD1 (6 bases). The CDR3 runs to 13 residues. Trimming removed 6 bases from V and 3 bases from J, with 10 bases in between. Germline V gene lookup returns CDR1 MDHEN and CDR2 SYDVKM. The CDR3 nucleotides read TGTGCCAGCAGGGTAACAGGGACAGATACGCAGTATTTT. This sequence encodes CASRVTGTDTQYF.

The V call is TRBV18, the J call TRBJ1-5; D not resolved. Germline values: CDR1 KGHSH, CDR2 LQKENI. The V end lost 0 bases, the J end lost 7 bases, and 10 bases lay between the germline ends. The CDR3 extends over 14 amino acids. CDR3 residues: CASSPPEGRQPQHF. The CDR3 DNA follows: TGTGCCAGCTCACCACCCGAGGGCAGACAGCCCCAGCATTTT. The whole variable domain, remainder taken from reference TRBV18 and TRBJ1-5, is NAGVMQNPRHLVRRRGQEARLRCSPMKGHSHVYWYRQLPEEGLKFMVYLQKENIIDESGMPKERFSAEFPKEGPSILRIQQVVRGDSAAYFCASSPPEGRQPQHFGDGTRLSIL.

V is TRBV2 and J is TRBJ2-7; 8 bases fit TRBD1. CDR3 size: 14 residues. CDR1 and CDR2 (germline): SNHLY, FYNNEI. With V trimmed by 6 bases and J by 7 bases, 11 bases remained unmatched. DNA of the CDR3: TGTGCCAGCAGGCAGGGCGGACAGGGTCAAGAGCAGTACTTC. It yields the protein CASRQGGQGQEQYF.

This clone was detected a few times. Other nucleotide sequences in the sample specify the same CDR3. The rearrangement links TRBV2 to TRBJ2-5; 9 bases fit TRBD1. V lost 6 bases and J lost 4; bases outside the gene matches: 0. The CDR3 is 12 amino acids. CDR1 and CDR2 (germline): SNHLY, FYNNEI. CDR3 sequence: CASRDRGETQYF. The CDR3 DNA sequence: TGTGCCAGCAGGGACAGGGGAGAGACCCAGTACTTC.

The chain has TRBV6-6 and TRBJ2-1, with 8 bases aligning to TRBD2. This CDR3 spans 12 amino acids. The germline V gene has CDR1 MNHNY and CDR2 SVGAGI (reference sequence). After removal of 6 bases from V and 7 bases from J, the junction contained 2 bases not matched to a gene. The CDR3 sequence: CASSRLANEQFF. The DNA for the CDR3 is TGTGCCAGCAGCAGACTAGCGAATGAGCAGTTCTTC.

This clone was observed a handful of times. The gene calls are TRBV7-3 and TRBJ2-5; D ambiguous. V was shortened by 4 bases and J by 0 bases, with 3 bases between the two germline ends. CDR3 size: 12 residues. Per the germline V gene, CDR1 is SGHTA and CDR2 is FQGTGA. The CDR3 reads CASSYDQETQYF. CDR3 DNA sequence: TGTGCCAGCAGCTACGACCAAGAGACCCAGTACTTC.

The rearrangement links TRBV29-1 to TRBJ2-5; 10 bases match TRBD2. The end of the DNA aligns better with TRBJ2-7, so the J call may be wrong. This CDR3 has 13 residues. Germline values: CDR1 SQVTM, CDR2 ANQGSEA. Here the CDR3 reads CSVVAGGSYEQYF. CDR3 nucleotide sequence: TGCAGCGTTGTAGCGGGGGGCTCCTACGAGCAGTACTTC.

This chain links TRBV5-4 with TRBJ2-4; 9 positions agree with TRBD2. The trim removed 4 bases at V and 13 bases at J, leaving 9 bases unmatched. The germline V gene encodes CDR1 SGHNT and CDR2 YYREEE (reference sequence). The CDR3 contains 13 residues. The CDR3 sequence is CASSQPGTSSQYF. The CDR3 coding sequence is TGTGCCAGCAGCCAACCTGGGACTAGCTCCCAGTACTTC.

This clone was counted between two and nine times. V usage is TRBV2 and J usage is TRBJ2-5; 9 nucleotides agree with TRBD1. This CDR3 contains 14 residues. The germline gives CDR1 SNHLY, CDR2 FYNNEI. V trimming: 4 bases; J trimming: 7 bases; junction bases outside the gene matches: 7. CDR3 DNA: TGTGCCAGCAGTGTTGGACAGGGGACGGGGACCCAGTACTTC. It specifies CASSVGQGTGTQYF.

This clone was detected only a few times. The V gene is TRBV5-6, the J gene TRBJ2-7; D is possibly TRBD2 (5 bases). This CDR3 is 14 amino acids long. CDR1 and CDR2 from the germline V gene are SGHDT and YYEEEE. V gave up 0 bases and J gave up 6 bases, with 13 bases separating them. CDR3 loop: CASSLVRRRAEQYF. For the CDR3, the DNA is TGTGCCAGCAGCTTGGTACGCAGGCGGGCCGAGCAGTACTTC.

This rearrangement joins TRBV2 to TRBJ1-5; D is possibly TRBD1 (6 bases). Trimming took 6 bases from V and 4 from J, leaving 10 bases between them. The CDR3 has 13 residues. From germline, CDR1 is SNHLY and CDR2 FYNNEI. The chain's CDR3 is CASSGGGNQPQHF. Here the CDR3 DNA reads TGTGCCAGCAGCGGAGGGGGGAATCAGCCCCAGCATTTT.

The chain is built from TRBV29-1 and TRBJ2-7; 10 bases match TRBD2. J lost 3 bases, V lost 7 bases, and 6 bases had no gene match. CDR3 length: 13 amino acids. Looked up from germline, CDR1 is SQVTM and CDR2 is ANQGSEA. The CDR3 nucleotides read TGCAGCGGCCGAATAGCGGGAGGCTACGAGCAGTACTTC. Translated, it gives CSGRIAGGYEQYF.

This clone turned up a few times. The chain uses TRBV9 and TRBJ2-3, with D tentatively TRBD2 (6 bases). Germline V lookup: CDR1 SGDLS, CDR2 YYNGEE. Trimming cost V 4 bases and J 2 bases, with 14 bases left between them. The CDR3 runs 15 residues. This CDR3 reads CASSLRERTTDTQYF. CDR3 nucleotide sequence: TGTGCCAGCAGCCTTCGGGAGCGGACCACAGATACGCAGTATTTT.

This clone turned up a few times. The chain joins TRBV21-1 to TRBJ2-3; TRBD2 was called by the table and not checked on the DNA. TRBV21-1 represents a pseudogene. CDR3 size: 17 residues. The CDR3: CASSKAPRSGSTDTQYF. Written as DNA, the CDR3 is TGTGCCAGCAGCAAAGCCCCCCGTAGCGGGAGCACAGATACGCAGTATTTT.

This clone showed up just a few times. J is TRBJ2-7 and V is TRBV7-3, with D unresolved. CDR3 length: 13 amino acids. V was shortened by 1 base and J by 2 bases, with 6 bases between the two germline ends. Germline loops: CDR1 SGHTA, CDR2 FQGTGA. The DNA of the CDR3 is TGTGCCAGCAGCTTAAGTGGAACCTACGAGCAGTACTTC. Translation gives CASSLSGTYEQYF.

This CDR3 reads CAWGAWSGAYEQYF. CDR3 in DNA: TGTGCCTGGGGGGCATGGTCCGGGGCCTACGAGCAGTACTTC. V and J are TRBV30 and TRBJ2-7; D may match TRBD1 or TRBD2 (5 bases each). Trimming pared 5 bases from V and 2 bases from J, leaving 16 bases between. Germline CDR1 and CDR2: GTSNPN and SVGIG (reference sequence). The CDR3 sequence is 14 residues long.

The chain recombines TRBV18 with TRBJ2-5; D is unresolved. Trimming shortened V by 6 bases and J by 7 bases, and 15 bases separated the two germline ends. The CDR3 runs 13 residues. CDR1 and CDR2 (germline): KGHSH, LQKENI. CDR3 nucleotides: TGTGCCAGCTCCCCTACTGAACGGGTGACCCAGTACTTC. Protein product: CASSPTERVTQYF.

The chain combines TRBV30 with TRBJ2-3; D ambiguous. The CDR3 length is 12 residues. Looked up from germline, CDR1 is GTSNPN and CDR2 is SVGIG (reference sequence). Trimming pared 0 bases from V and 4 bases from J, leaving 5 bases between. The CDR3 loop reads CAWSVMPDTQYF. For the CDR3, the DNA is TGTGCCTGGAGTGTTATGCCAGATACGCAGTATTTT.

The chain employs TRBV4-3 and TRBJ2-3; D is possibly TRBD2 (5 bases). This CDR3 region has 15 residues. V shed 4 bases and J shed 4 bases, with 15 bases lying between them. CDR1 is LGHNA and CDR2 is YSLEER in the germline V gene. The CDR3 nucleotides are TGCGCCAGCAGCCTAATAGCTGGAGCGGCAGATACGCAGTATTTT. Its protein is CASSLIAGAADTQYF.

V gene TRBV7-9 combines with J gene TRBJ2-7; D gene uncertain. The germline CDR1 and CDR2 sequences are SEHNR and FQNEAQ (reference sequence). CDR3 length: 11 amino acids. Between the trimmed V and J ends, which lost 4 bases and 4 bases, there was a span of 5 bases. This CDR3 reads CASSSPYEQYF. The CDR3 nucleotides are TGTGCCAGCAGCTCCCCGTACGAGCAGTACTTC.

V usage is TRBV30 and J usage is TRBJ2-5; possible D gene TRBD1, 5 bases. Germline loops: CDR1 GTSNPN, CDR2 SVGIG (reference sequence). The CDR3 has 14 amino acids. Trimming removed 0 bases at V and 4 bases at J, with 12 bases between. The DNA of the CDR3 is TGTGCCTGGAGTGTACAAGGGGCCGGAGAGACCCAGTACTTC. Translating it yields CAWSVQGAGETQYF.

The chain links TRBV5-6 to TRBJ2-7, with 7 bases that match TRBD1. J lost 8 bases, V lost 4 bases, and 6 bases had no gene match. Germline assignment: CDR1 SGHDT and CDR2 YYEEEE. The length of the CDR3 is 12 residues. This chain's CDR3 is CASSLDRAQQYF. CDR3 nucleotide sequence: TGTGCCAGCAGCCTCGACAGGGCCCAGCAGTACTTC.

The chain carries TRBV7-9 and TRBJ2-3; 7 bases align to TRBD2. The CDR3 length is 16 residues. Germline V CDR1 and CDR2: SEHNR, FQNEAQ (reference sequence). J gave up 1 base and V 4 bases, and 8 bases lay outside the gene matches. CDR3 sequence (DNA): TGTGCCAGCAGCTCCCGGGGGGTGGTCGGCACAGATACGCAGTATTTT. It is translated as CASSSRGVVGTDTQYF. The entire variable domain, with the rest obtained from reference TRBV7-9 and TRBJ2-3, is as follows: DTGVSQNPRHKITKRGQNVTFRCDPISEHNRLYWYRQTLGQGPEFLTYFQNEAQLEKSRLLSDRFSAERPKGSFSTLEIQRTEQGDSAMYLCASSSRGVVGTDTQYFGPGTRLTVL.

The J gene is TRBJ2-3, the V gene TRBV4-2, with D possibly matching TRBD2 (5 bases). The CDR3 extends over 12 amino acids. V lost 4 bases, J lost 13 bases, and 15 bases lay in between. Germline V gene data show CDR1 as LGHNA and CDR2 as YNFKEQ. CDR3 coding DNA: TGTGCCAGCAGCCCCGGACTGGGGAAAAAGTATTTT. This translates into CASSPGLGKKYF.